Below, 16 T cell receptor beta chains from the same sample are listed, as sequenced in a study of T-cell memory formation after mild COVID-19. TCRdb analysed the 5' RACE reads with MiXCR anew, one entry per CDR3 protein. The data contain 250,000 or so distinct CDR3 sequences, 9.4% of them singletons. Source material: PBMCs or a T cell subset sorted from them (not recorded which). The receptors were gathered from a man between 18 and 35 years old who had mild COVID-19 (a few samples of this study predate the infection). Cell type and time point are not known.

This clonotype appeared a few times. The rearrangement uses TRBV4-2 and TRBJ2-3, with 10 bases fitting TRBD2. V gave up 0 bases and J gave up 4 bases; unmatched junction bases: 1. CDR3 size: 15 residues. Germline V gene data show CDR1 as LGHNA and CDR2 as YNFKEQ. The CDR3, as DNA: TGTGCCAGCAGCCAAGAAGCGGGGGGGCCAGATACGCAGTATTTT. This translates into CASSQEAGGPDTQYF.

The genes are TRBV6-5 and TRBJ2-2; 7 positions match TRBD2. V dropped 3 bases and J dropped 2; count of bases not matched to a gene: 6. The CDR3 has 16 residues. CDR1 and CDR2 from the germline V gene are MNHEY and SVGAGI. CDR3 protein: CASSYLGGVNTGELFF. CDR3 nucleotides: TGTGCCAGCAGTTATTTGGGGGGGGTTAACACCGGGGAGCTGTTTTTT.

This clonotype occurred many times. The chain recombines TRBV7-9 with TRBJ2-7; no firm D call. Germline values: CDR1 SEHNR, CDR2 FQNEAQ (reference sequence). Trimming shortened V by 5 bases and J by 3 bases, and 5 bases separated the two germline ends. This CDR3 comprises 11 residues. CDR3 amino acids: CASSLFYEQYF. CDR3 bases: TGTGCCAGCAGCCTCTTCTACGAGCAGTACTTC.

The chain links TRBV12-3 or TRBV12-4 to TRBJ2-3; TRBD2 matches 7 bases. This CDR3 region has 12 residues. The trim removed 5 bases at V and 7 bases at J, leaving 3 bases unmatched. The CDR3 loop is CASSSGANTQYF. The DNA of the CDR3 is TGTGCCAGCAGTAGCGGGGCAAATACGCAGTATTTT.

The J gene is TRBJ1-1, the V gene TRBV12-3 or TRBV12-4; TRBD1 aligns across 7 bases. V was pared by 7 bases and J by 6 bases, with 5 bases of the junction left unmatched. The CDR3 sequence is 12 residues long. The CDR3 spells CASNSGGAEAFF. The CDR3 DNA sequence: TGTGCCAGCAACTCAGGGGGGGCTGAAGCTTTCTTT.

This chain links TRBV11-2 with TRBJ2-1, with 8 bases lining up with TRBD2. With V trimmed by 4 bases and J by 5 bases, 4 bases remained unmatched. CDR3 size: 14 residues. Germline lookup yields CDR1 SGHAT and CDR2 FQNNGV. The CDR3 protein is CASSYGGAHNEQFF. The CDR3 DNA sequence: TGTGCCAGCAGCTACGGGGGGGCCCACAATGAGCAGTTCTTC. The whole variable domain, remainder taken from reference TRBV11-2 and TRBJ2-1, is EAGVAQSPRYKIIEKRQSVAFWCNPISGHATLYWYQQILGQGPKLLIQFQNNGVVDDSQLPKDRFSAERLKGVDSTLKIQPAKLEDSAVYLCASSYGGAHNEQFFGPGTRLTVL.

This clonotype has a handful of counts. This rearrangement joins TRBV2 to TRBJ1-4, with a possible D match to TRBD1 (5 bases). V shed 3 bases and J shed 7 bases, with 12 bases lying between them. CDR1 is SNHLY, CDR2 FYNNEI, per germline. This CDR3 contains 14 residues. The CDR3: CASSDRVPLEKLFF. CDR3 sequence (DNA): TGTGCCAGCAGTGACAGGGTCCCCCTTGAAAAACTGTTTTTT.

This clonotype appeared a few times. This chain's CDR3 is CASSPRLAGVDEQYF. The CDR3 DNA reads TGTGCCAGCAGCCCCCGACTAGCGGGGGTAGACGAGCAGTACTTC. The chain joins TRBV7-2 to TRBJ2-7; 12 bases match TRBD2. There are 15 residues in the CDR3. Losses at the gene ends were 5 bases for V and 5 bases for J; bases not matched to a gene: 7. The germline CDR1 and CDR2 sequences are SGHTA and FQGNSA.

This rearrangement joins TRBV9 to TRBJ1-6, with D possibly matching TRBD1 (6 bases). The CDR3 contains 14 residues. V was pared by 3 bases and J by 6 bases, with 10 bases between. CDR1 is SGDLS, CDR2 YYNGEE, per germline. In nucleotides, the CDR3 is TGTGCCAGCAGCGGAGACAGGTTTAATTCACCCCTCCACTTT. Protein sequence: CASSGDRFNSPLHF.

This clonotype was seen a handful of times. The gene calls are TRBV5-5 and TRBJ2-5, with unresolved D. V gave up 2 bases and J gave up 4 bases, with 9 bases separating them. CDR1 SGHKS and CDR2 YYEKEE come from the germline V gene (reference sequence). CDR3 size: 13 residues. CDR3 region: CASSLAPGETQYF. The CDR3 DNA is TGTGCCAGCAGCTTAGCGCCTGGAGAGACCCAGTACTTC.

This clonotype turned up a few times. This chain joins TRBV5-1 and TRBJ2-5, with 10 bases fitting TRBD2. The CDR3 is 15 amino acids. V was pared by 4 bases and J by 5 bases, with 8 bases of the junction left unmatched. Germline V lookup: CDR1 SGHRS, CDR2 YFSETQ. The CDR3 sequence: CASSITSGVLETQYF. The CDR3 DNA reads TGCGCCAGCAGCATAACTAGCGGGGTCTTGGAGACCCAGTACTTC.

Only a few counts were recorded for this clonotype. The J gene is TRBJ2-1, the V gene TRBV5-4; 8 nucleotides match TRBD2. CDR3 length: 15 amino acids. The germline gives CDR1 SGHNT, CDR2 YYREEE (reference sequence). The V and J ends lost 0 bases and 3 bases, in that order; junction bases with no gene match: 2. CDR3 nucleotide sequence: TGTGCCAGCAGCTTGGGCGGGGGGAACTACAATGAGCAGTTCTTC. This gives the protein CASSLGGGNYNEQFF. Full variable domain (remainder filled in from reference TRBV5-4 and TRBJ2-1): ETGVTQSPTHLIKTRGQQVTLRCSSQSGHNTVSWYQQALGQGPQFIFQYYREEENGRGNFPPRFSGLQFPNYSSELNVNALELDDSALYLCASSLGGGNYNEQFFGPGTRLTVL.

The V gene is TRBV7-9, the J gene TRBJ2-2, with D possibly called TRBD1 or TRBD2 (5 bases each). CDR1 SEHNR and CDR2 FQNEAQ come from the germline V gene (reference sequence). This CDR3 spans 14 amino acids. The V and J ends lost 10 bases and 0 bases respectively, with 12 bases between them. The CDR3 loop is CATPGAANTGELFF. The CDR3 DNA follows: TGTGCCACTCCCGGGGCGGCGAACACCGGGGAGCTGTTTTTT.

Concerning this clonotype itself: Given a much more abundant clone one base away, this may be a read error. Without the conserved terminal phenylalanine or tryptophan, this CDR3 likely stems from a read error. J is TRBJ2-3 and V is TRBV5-1; TRBD1 aligns across 10 bases. With 4 bases clipped from V and 8 bases from J, the junction kept 4 bases outside the gene matches. Germline CDR1 is SGHRS and CDR2 is YFSETQ. This CDR3 comprises 13 residues. CDR3 nucleotide sequence: TGCGCCAGCAGCGCGGACAGGGGGGCTACGCAGTATATT. Protein product: CASSADRGATQYI.

This clonotype was seen a few times. The chain couples TRBV5-6 to TRBJ1-2, with 8 bases fitting TRBD1. The CDR3 contains 15 residues. CDR1 SGHDT and CDR2 YYEEEE come from the germline V gene. Unmatched junction bases numbered 2, after V lost 1 base and J lost 0 bases. CDR3 sequence reads: CASSLLDRANYGYTF. The CDR3 nucleotides read TGTGCCAGCAGCTTGCTGGACAGGGCTAACTATGGCTACACCTTC.

This clonotype was picked up many times. V and J are TRBV5-1 and TRBJ2-1; 7 nucleotides agree with TRBD2. The germline gives CDR1 SGHRS, CDR2 YFSETQ. Unmatched junction bases numbered 11, after V lost 3 bases and J lost 8 bases. This CDR3 region has 15 residues. The chain's CDR3 is CASSSPGLPFDEQFF. CDR3 bases: TGCGCCAGCAGCTCGCCGGGACTACCTTTCGATGAGCAGTTCTTC.